This is a list of T cell receptor beta chains from one sample in a study of CD8 T cells in ankylosing spondylitis. TCRdb reprocessed the 5' RACE reads with MiXCR, giving one entry per CDR3 protein. The table shows around 770,000 distinct CDR3 sequences, with around 20% occurring only once. Source material: blood, either unsorted or a sorted T cell fraction (not recorded which). These TCRs come from a male donor with ankylosing spondylitis. The CDR3 runs from the conserved cysteine through the conserved F or W.

>TRBJ2-1|TRBV27|14
CASKPGGAYNEQFF
>TRBJ2-2|TRBV12-3/TRBV12-4|13
CASSPTSARELFF
>TRBJ2-3|TRBV10-3|16
CAISEPSGESTDTQYF
>TRBJ1-1|TRBV12-3/TRBV12-4|13
CASSLNLLTEAFF
>TRBJ2-5|TRBV7-8|16
CASRGGGGLYQETQYF
>TRBJ1-6|TRBV20-1|14
CSAPDRSYNSPLHF
>TRBJ2-4|TRBV5-1|15
CASSLGDFGKNIQYF
>TRBJ1-1|TRBV20-1|17
CSAPNTGKGLSSTEAFF
>TRBJ2-7|TRBV12-3/TRBV12-4|15
CASSLVGVKSDEQYF
>TRBJ1-2|TRBV29-1|13
CSYRQGGNYGYTF
>TRBJ1-3|TRBV6-1|14
CASLGPKAGNTIYF
>TRBJ2-7|TRBV12-3/TRBV12-4|12
CASSLWGSEQYF
>TRBJ1-2|TRBV7-9|15
CASSYYEQGRDGYTF
>TRBJ1-1|TRBV11-3|11
CASRRQGEAFF
>TRBJ1-2|TRBV18|14
CASSPNARGGGYTF
>TRBJ1-4|TRBV7-9|15
CASSRDRDRPGKLFF
>TRBJ2-3|TRBV11-2|16
CASSPAWGGGTDTQYF
>TRBJ2-3|TRBV12-3/TRBV12-4|15
CASTPRKRVGDTQYF
>TRBJ2-2|TRBV11-2|14
CASSQGGYVGELFF
>TRBJ1-5|TRBV5-5|14
CASSLEAENQPQHF
>TRBJ2-7|TRBV4-3|14
CASSQATRSYEQYF
>TRBJ2-7|TRBV12-3/TRBV12-4|16
CASSSPLAGGSYEQYF
>TRBJ2-3|TRBV10-1|18
CASSESGLGTGITDTQYF
>TRBJ2-1|TRBV5-1|16
CASSLPRDFSYNEQFF
>TRBJ2-3|TRBV25-1|15
CASSEGGSGADTQYF
>TRBJ1-2|TRBV18|15
CASSPDGTGYESYTF
>TRBJ2-7|TRBV20-1|13
CSARRDISYEQYF
>TRBJ1-1|TRBV7-9|13
CASSAIGNTEAFF
>TRBJ2-4|TRBV12-3/TRBV12-4|13
CASGDRVKNIQYF
>TRBJ2-3|TRBV6-5|17
CASSYSHGSLGTDTQYF
>TRBJ2-1|TRBV3-1|13
CASSQADRNEQFF
>TRBJ2-5|TRBV28|14
CASRTQGLGETQYF
>TRBJ2-3|TRBV24-1|15
CATSVLQGARDTQYF
>TRBJ1-2|TRBV4-3|15
CASSQDGTGDYGYTF
>TRBJ2-3|TRBV28|15
CASSFSGKGTDTQYF